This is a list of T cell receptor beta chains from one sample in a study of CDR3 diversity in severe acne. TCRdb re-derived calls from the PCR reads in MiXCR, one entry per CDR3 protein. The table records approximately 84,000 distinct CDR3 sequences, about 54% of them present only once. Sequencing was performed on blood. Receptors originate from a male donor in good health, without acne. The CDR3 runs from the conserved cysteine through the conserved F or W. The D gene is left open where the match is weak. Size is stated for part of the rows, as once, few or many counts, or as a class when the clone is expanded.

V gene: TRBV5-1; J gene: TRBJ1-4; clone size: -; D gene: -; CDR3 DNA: TGCGCCAGCAGCTCCCGGGCCCTAAATGAAAAACTGTTTTTT; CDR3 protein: CASSSRALNEKLFF
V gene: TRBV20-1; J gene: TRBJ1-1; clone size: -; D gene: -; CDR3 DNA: TGCAGTGCTAACGTGCCGAACACTGAAGCTTTCTTT; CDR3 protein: CSANVPNTEAFF
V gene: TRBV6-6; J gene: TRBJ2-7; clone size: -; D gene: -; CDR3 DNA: TGTGCCAGCAGTTACTGGGTAGCGGAGGGGTACGAGCAGTACTTC; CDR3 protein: CASSYWVAEGYEQYF
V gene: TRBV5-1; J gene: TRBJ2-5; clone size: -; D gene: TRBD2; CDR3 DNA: TGCGCCAGCAGCTTGGTGTCTAGCGGGCAGACCCAGTACTTC; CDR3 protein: CASSLVSSGQTQYF
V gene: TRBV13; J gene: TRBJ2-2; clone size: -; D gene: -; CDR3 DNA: TGTGCCAGCAGCTCCCGAGCGCGGGGCGGGGAGCTGTTTTTT; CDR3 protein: CASSSRARGGELFF
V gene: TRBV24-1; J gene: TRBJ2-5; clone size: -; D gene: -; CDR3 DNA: TGTGCCACCAGTGCTAGATTCATGGCAGAGACCCAGTACTTC; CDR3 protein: CATSARFMAETQYF
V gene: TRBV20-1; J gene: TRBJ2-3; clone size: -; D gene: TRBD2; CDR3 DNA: TGCAGTGCCGCCGGGACTAGCGGGAGAGGTCTCGAGGATACGCAGTATTTT; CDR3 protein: CSAAGTSGRGLEDTQYF
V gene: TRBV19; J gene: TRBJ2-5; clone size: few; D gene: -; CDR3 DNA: -; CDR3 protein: CASSPAGVLLWLHLRFGDQYF
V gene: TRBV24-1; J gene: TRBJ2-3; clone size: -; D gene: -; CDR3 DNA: TGTGCTATGGACAGACTGGACCTCACAGATACGCAGTATTTT; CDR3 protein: CAMDRLDLTDTQYF
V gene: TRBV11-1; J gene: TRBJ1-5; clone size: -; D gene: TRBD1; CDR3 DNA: TGTGCCAGCAGCTTGACAGGGACCCCGTATCAGCCCCAGCATTTT; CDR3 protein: CASSLTGTPYQPQHF
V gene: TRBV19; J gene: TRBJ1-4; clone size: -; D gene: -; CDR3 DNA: TGTGCCAGTAGTCCCAGTAGTGAAAAACTGTTTTTT; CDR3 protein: CASSPSSEKLFF
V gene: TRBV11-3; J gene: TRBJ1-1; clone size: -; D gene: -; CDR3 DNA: TGTGCCAGCAGCTCACCAGGGGCGGTGAACACTGAAGCTTTCTTT; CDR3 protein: CASSSPGAVNTEAFF
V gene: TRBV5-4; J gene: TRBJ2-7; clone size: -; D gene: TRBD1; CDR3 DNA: TGTGCCAGCAGCTCCCGGACAGGGGTGGGGTACGAGCAGTACTTC; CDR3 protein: CASSSRTGVGYEQYF
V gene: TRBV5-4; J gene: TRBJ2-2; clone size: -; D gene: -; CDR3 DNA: TGTGCCAGCAGCTTGTTCGGGGAGCTGTTTTTT; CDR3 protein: CASSLFGELFF
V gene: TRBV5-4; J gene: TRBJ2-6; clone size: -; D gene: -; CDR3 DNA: TGTGCCAGCAGCTTGAGGGTAGCGGGGGCCAACGTCCTGACTTTC; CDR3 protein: CASSLRVAGANVLTF
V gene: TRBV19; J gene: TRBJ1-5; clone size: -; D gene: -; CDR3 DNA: TGTGCCAGTAGTATAGGAGTTTTTAGCAATCAGCCCCAGCATTTT; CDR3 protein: CASSIGVFSNQPQHF
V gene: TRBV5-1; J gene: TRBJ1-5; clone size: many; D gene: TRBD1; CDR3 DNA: TGCGCCAGCAGCCCGAGGACAGGGCGTCAGCCCCAGCATTTT; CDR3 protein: CASSPRTGRQPQHF
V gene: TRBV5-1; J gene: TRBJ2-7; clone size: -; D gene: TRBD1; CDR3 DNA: TGCGCCAGCAGCGAACCGACAGGGTTC; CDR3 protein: CASSEPTGF
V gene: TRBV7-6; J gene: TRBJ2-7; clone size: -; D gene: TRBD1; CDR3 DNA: TGTGCCAGCAGCGCCCGCCCGGGACAGGGCCCCTACGAGCAGTACTTC; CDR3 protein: CASSARPGQGPYEQYF
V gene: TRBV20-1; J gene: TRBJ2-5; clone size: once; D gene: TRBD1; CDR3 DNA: TGCAGTGCTAGAGCAGGGGGCTGGGAAGAGACCCAGTACTTC; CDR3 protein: CSARAGGWEETQYF
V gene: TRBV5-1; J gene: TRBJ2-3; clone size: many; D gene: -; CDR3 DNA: TGCGCCAGCAGCTCCTGGGGTAGTACCACAGATACGCAGTATTTT; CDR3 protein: CASSSWGSTTDTQYF
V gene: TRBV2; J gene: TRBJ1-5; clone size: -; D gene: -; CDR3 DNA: TGTGCCAGCAGTGAAGCTCAGGGCCATCAGCCCCAGCATTTT; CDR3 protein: CASSEAQGHQPQHF
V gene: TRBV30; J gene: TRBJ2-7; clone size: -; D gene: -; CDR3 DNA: TGTGCCTGGAATGTATACTCGGGCGGATCGAAGTTGTCCTACGAGCAGTACTTC; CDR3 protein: CAWNVYSGGSKLSYEQYF
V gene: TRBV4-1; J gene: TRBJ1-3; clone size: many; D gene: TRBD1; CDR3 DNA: TGCGCCAGCAGCCCGACACAGGGGTTCGGGCAATACACCATATATTTT; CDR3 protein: CASSPTQGFGQYTIYF
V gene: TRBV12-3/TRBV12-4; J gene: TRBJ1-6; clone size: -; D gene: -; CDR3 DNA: TGTGCCACCCGACGGGGTAGTGATTCACCCCTCCACTTT; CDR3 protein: CATRRGSDSPLHF
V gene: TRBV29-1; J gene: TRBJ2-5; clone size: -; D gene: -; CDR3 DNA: TGCAGCGTTTCTCTTGGAGTCGTAGAGACCCAGTACTTC; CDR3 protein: CSVSLGVVETQYF
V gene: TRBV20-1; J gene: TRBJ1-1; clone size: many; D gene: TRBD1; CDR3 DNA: TGCAGTGCCCTGGGCCCGACAGGGCCCCTTATTTCCACTGAAGCTTTCTTT; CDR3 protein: CSALGPTGPLISTEAFF
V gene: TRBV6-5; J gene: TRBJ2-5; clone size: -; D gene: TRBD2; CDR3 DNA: TGTGCCAGCAGGTCAAAAGGGCTAGCGGGGGACCAAGAGACCCAGTACTTC; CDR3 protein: CASRSKGLAGDQETQYF
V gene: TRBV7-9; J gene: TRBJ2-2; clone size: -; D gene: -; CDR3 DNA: TGTGCCAGCAGCTTAGGACTAGGGTCTACCGGGGAGCTGTTTTTT; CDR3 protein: CASSLGLGSTGELFF
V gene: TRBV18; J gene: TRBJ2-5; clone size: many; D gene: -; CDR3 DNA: TGTGCCAGCTCATCCTACGGGGGAAAAGAGACCCAGTACTTC; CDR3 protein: CASSSYGGKETQYF
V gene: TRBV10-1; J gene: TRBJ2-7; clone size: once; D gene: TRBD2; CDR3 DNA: TGCGCCAGCAGTGCCTCGACTAGCGGGAGCGGATCCTACGAGCAGTACTTC; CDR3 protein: CASSASTSGSGSYEQYF
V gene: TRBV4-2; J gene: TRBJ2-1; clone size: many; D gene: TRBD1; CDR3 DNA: TGTGCCAGCAGCCATCAAGGACAGGGTGTCATCGGCGAGCAGTTCTTC; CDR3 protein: CASSHQGQGVIGEQFF
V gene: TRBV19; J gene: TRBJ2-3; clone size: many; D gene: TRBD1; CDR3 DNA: TGTGCCAGTAAGGACAGGGCCGGTAGCACAGATACGCAGTATTTT; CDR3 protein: CASKDRAGSTDTQYF
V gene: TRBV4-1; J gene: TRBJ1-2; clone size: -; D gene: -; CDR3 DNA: TGCGCCAGCAGCCAAGAACCGTTACTCTATGGCTACACCTTC; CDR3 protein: CASSQEPLLYGYTF
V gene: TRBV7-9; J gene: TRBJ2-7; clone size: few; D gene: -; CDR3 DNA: TGTGCCAGCAGCTTGGGCGAGGCCGGGCAGTACTTC; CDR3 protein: CASSLGEAGQYF
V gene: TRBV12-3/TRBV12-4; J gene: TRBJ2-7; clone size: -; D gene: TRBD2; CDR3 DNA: TGTGCCAGCAGTTTAGGCCTGTTTGGGCAGGGGTGGACTAGCAGAACCTACGAGCAGTACTTC; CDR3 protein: CASSLGLFGQGWTSRTYEQYF
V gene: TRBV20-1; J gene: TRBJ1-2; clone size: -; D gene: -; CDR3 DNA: TGCAGTGCTGACGACTTTGTGTATGGCTACACCTTC; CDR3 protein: CSADDFVYGYTF
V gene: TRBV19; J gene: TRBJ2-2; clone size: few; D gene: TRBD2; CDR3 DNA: TGTGCCAGTATTGGGACTAGGAATACCGGGGAGCTGTTTTTT; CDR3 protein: CASIGTRNTGELFF
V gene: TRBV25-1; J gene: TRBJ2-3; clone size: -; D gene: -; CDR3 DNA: TGTGCCAGCAGTGAACGAGCGTTT; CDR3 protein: CASSERAF
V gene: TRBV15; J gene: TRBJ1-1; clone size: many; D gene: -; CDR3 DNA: TGTGCCACCAGCACAACAACGACAGGAGGAGCTTTCTTT; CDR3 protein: CATSTTTTGGAFF
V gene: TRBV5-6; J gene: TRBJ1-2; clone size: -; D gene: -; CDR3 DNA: TGTGCCAGCAGCACGATACAGGGTACGAACTATGGCTACACCTTC; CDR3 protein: CASSTIQGTNYGYTF
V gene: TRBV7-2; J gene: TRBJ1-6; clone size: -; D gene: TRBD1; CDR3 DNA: TGTGCCAGCAGCTCAACCGGGACAGGCTCTTCACCCCTCCACTTT; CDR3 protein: CASSSTGTGSSPLHF
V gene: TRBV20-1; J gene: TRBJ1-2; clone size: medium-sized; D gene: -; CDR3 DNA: TGCATTCCCCTAGACGCTAACTATGGCTACACCTTC; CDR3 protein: CIPLDANYGYTF
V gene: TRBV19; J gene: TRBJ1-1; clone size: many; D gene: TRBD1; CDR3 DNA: TGTGCCAGTAGTCGACAGGGAGGGAACACTGAAGCTTTCTTT; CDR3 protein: CASSRQGGNTEAFF
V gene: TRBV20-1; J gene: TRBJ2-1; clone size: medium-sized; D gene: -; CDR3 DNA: TGCAGTGCTAGTTCCCTGAATTTACACAATGAGCAGTTCTTC; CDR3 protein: CSASSLNLHNEQFF
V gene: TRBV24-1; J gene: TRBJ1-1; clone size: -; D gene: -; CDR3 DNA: TGTGCCACCAGTGATTTTCTTGGTAAAGAAGCTTTCTTT; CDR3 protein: CATSDFLGKEAFF
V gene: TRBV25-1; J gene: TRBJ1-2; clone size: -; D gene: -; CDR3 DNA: TGTGCCAGCAGCTTAGTGACTTTACTAGGGAGCTACACCTTC; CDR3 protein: CASSLVTLLGSYTF
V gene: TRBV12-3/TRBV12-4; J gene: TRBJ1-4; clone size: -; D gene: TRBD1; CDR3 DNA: TGTGCCAGCAGCCTTGGGACAGCCACAACTAATGAAAAACTGTTTTTT; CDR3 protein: CASSLGTATTNEKLFF
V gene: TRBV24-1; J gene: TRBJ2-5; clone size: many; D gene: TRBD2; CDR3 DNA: TGTGCCACCAGTGATTTGACTAGCGGGAGGGTCCAAGAGACCCAGTACTTC; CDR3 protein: CATSDLTSGRVQETQYF
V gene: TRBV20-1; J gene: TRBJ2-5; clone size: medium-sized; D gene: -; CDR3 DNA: TGCAGTGCCGGGGGACGAGAGACCCAGTACTTC; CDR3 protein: CSAGGRETQYF
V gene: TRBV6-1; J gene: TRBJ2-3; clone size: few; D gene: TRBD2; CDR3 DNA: TGTGCCAGCAGTGAAAGAGCGGGGGCGTCCCCTACGCAGTATTTT; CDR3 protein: CASSERAGASPTQYF
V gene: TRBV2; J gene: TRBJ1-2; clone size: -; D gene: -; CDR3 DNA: TGTGCCAGCAGAGGGGCAGCGGGACACAACTATGGCTACACCTTC; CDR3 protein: CASRGAAGHNYGYTF
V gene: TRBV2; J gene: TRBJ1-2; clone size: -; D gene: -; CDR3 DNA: TGTGCCAGCCGTGAAAGCCAGGTCGCTAACTATGGCTACACCTTC; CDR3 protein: CASRESQVANYGYTF
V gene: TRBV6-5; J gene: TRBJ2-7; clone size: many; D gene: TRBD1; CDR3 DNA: TGTGCCAGCAGCAGGGGGAAGAGTCCGGGTTGGGGCGAGCAGTACTTC; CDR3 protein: CASSRGKSPGWGEQYF
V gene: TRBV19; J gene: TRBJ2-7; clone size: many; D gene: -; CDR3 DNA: TGTGCCAGTAGTATTGGGGGAGTCGAGCAGTACTTC; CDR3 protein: CASSIGGVEQYF